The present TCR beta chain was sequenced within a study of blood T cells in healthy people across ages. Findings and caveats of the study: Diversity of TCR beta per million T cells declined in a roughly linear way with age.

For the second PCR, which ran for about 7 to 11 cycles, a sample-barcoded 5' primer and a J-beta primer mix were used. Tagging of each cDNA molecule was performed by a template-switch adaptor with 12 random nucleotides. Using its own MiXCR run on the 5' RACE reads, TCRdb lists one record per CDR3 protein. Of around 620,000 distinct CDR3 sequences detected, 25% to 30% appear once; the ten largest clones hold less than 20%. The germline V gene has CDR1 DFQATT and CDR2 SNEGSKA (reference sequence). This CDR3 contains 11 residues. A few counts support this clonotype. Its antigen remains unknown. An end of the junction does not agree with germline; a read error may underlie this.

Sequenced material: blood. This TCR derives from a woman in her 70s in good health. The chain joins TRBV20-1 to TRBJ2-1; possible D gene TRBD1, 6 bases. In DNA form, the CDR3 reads TGCGGTGCTAGGACAGACAATGAGCAGTTCTTC. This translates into CGARTDNEQFF.